This T cell receptor (beta chain) originates from a study of metastatic and nonmetastatic thyroid tumors. The sample holds a few counts of this clone. Germline V gene sequence: CDR1 MNHEY, CDR2 SMNVEV (reference sequence). The CDR3 length is 16 residues. The V end lost 3 bases, the J end lost 10 bases, and 19 bases lay between the germline ends. Not a single patient had been given any form of treatment at any point before undergoing thyroid surgery. TCRdb re-analyzed the PCR reads using MiXCR. The sample lists some 27,000 clones, approximately 3.7% occurring once. J is TRBJ1-6 and V is TRBV27; a possible D gene is TRBD1 (5 bases). The receptor's source is a male donor with papillary thyroid cancer or a benign thyroid nodule (not recorded which). Some clones in this sample may be carry-over from other donors' samples. Sequencing input: blood. The DNA of the CDR3 is TGTGCCAGCAGTTTGTTCCCGCCAGGGCGCCCCTCACCCCTCCACTTT. Its protein is CASSLFPPGRPSPLHF.